These T cell receptor beta chains were read from a single sample in a study of Ad26.COV2.S vaccination and SARS-CoV-2 variants. Profiling relied on immunoSEQ multiplex PCR, and the TCRdb table lists in-frame clones only, not all of them. The table includes a few hundred thousand clones, 85% to 90% detected once. Sequenced here: peripheral blood, sampled in a trial of Ad26.COV2.S vaccine versus placebo. The receptors come from a person aged 18-60 years who received the Ad26.COV2.S COVID-19 vaccine or a placebo. Each CDR3 is given with its conserved first and last residue. The D gene is left open where the match is weak. Expanded clones are given a class, and other clones once, few, many or no size at all.

cdr3_nt: TGCGCCAGCAGCCAAGAGAGGGCACGTAATGAAAAACTGTTTTTT; cdr3_aa: CASSQERARNEKLFF; v_call: TRBV4-3; d_call: NA; j_call: TRBJ1-4; clone_size: NA
cdr3_nt: TGTGCCAGTTGGGACAGCCCCTCTGGAAACACCATATATTTT; cdr3_aa: CASWDSPSGNTIYF; v_call: TRBV6-5; d_call: TRBD1; j_call: TRBJ1-3; clone_size: NA
cdr3_nt: TGTGCCAGCAGTTCAGACAGTAGCTCTGGAAACACCATATATTTT; cdr3_aa: CASSSDSSSGNTIYF; v_call: TRBV2; d_call: NA; j_call: TRBJ1-3; clone_size: once
cdr3_nt: TGCAGCGTCGCCTCGGGGATGGAAGCTTTCTTT; cdr3_aa: CSVASGMEAFF; v_call: TRBV29-1; d_call: NA; j_call: TRBJ1-1; clone_size: once
cdr3_nt: TGCGCCAGCAGCCGGGAACAGCGGTTAGGTGAAAAACTGTTTTTT; cdr3_aa: CASSREQRLGEKLFF; v_call: TRBV4-1; d_call: NA; j_call: TRBJ1-4; clone_size: NA
cdr3_nt: TGTGCCAGCTCACCACTTTGGAGTCTGGACAGGCCCTACGAGCAGTACTTC; cdr3_aa: CASSPLWSLDRPYEQYF; v_call: TRBV18; d_call: TRBD1; j_call: TRBJ2-7; clone_size: NA
cdr3_nt: TGCAGTGCTAGTAAGACAGGTCCCTATGGCTACACCTTC; cdr3_aa: CSASKTGPYGYTF; v_call: TRBV20-1; d_call: NA; j_call: TRBJ1-2; clone_size: few
cdr3_nt: TGTGCCAGCAGCATAGGACAGAGATCGAGCACAGATACGCAGTATTTT; cdr3_aa: CASSIGQRSSTDTQYF; v_call: TRBV9; d_call: NA; j_call: TRBJ2-3; clone_size: NA
cdr3_nt: TGCAGCGTTGAAACGAGCGGGAGAGCTTTCTTT; cdr3_aa: CSVETSGRAFF; v_call: TRBV29-1; d_call: NA; j_call: TRBJ1-1; clone_size: NA
cdr3_nt: TGTGCCAGCAGTTTAAGGATTAGTTTAGTCCGGGAGGACGACACCATATATTTT; cdr3_aa: CASSLRISLVREDDTIYF; v_call: TRBV27; d_call: NA; j_call: TRBJ1-3; clone_size: NA
cdr3_nt: TGTGCCAGCAGCCCCCAAGGGATACGAGAAAAACTGTTTTTT; cdr3_aa: CASSPQGIREKLFF; v_call: TRBV7-9; d_call: NA; j_call: TRBJ1-4; clone_size: NA
cdr3_nt: TGTGCCAGTAGTTCGGGCCGGAGCAATTCACCCCTCCACTTT; cdr3_aa: CASSSGRSNSPLHF; v_call: TRBV19; d_call: NA; j_call: TRBJ1-6; clone_size: few
cdr3_nt: TGTGCCAGTAGTACCATTCTGACGGGGATAGGAGGCTACACCTTC; cdr3_aa: CASSTILTGIGGYTF; v_call: TRBV19; d_call: NA; j_call: TRBJ1-2; clone_size: NA
cdr3_nt: TGTGCCAGCAGCGTAGTTGCAGGGGTCGGATTTTACGAGCAGTACTTC; cdr3_aa: CASSVVAGVGFYEQYF; v_call: TRBV9; d_call: NA; j_call: TRBJ2-7; clone_size: few
cdr3_nt: TGTGCCAGCAGTGAATATAGGGATACGCAGTATTTT; cdr3_aa: CASSEYRDTQYF; v_call: TRBV25-1; d_call: NA; j_call: TRBJ2-3; clone_size: once
cdr3_nt: TGTGCCAGCAGGGGACAGGGTGGCCCCGGGGAGCTGTTTTTT; cdr3_aa: CASRGQGGPGELFF; v_call: TRBV2; d_call: TRBD1; j_call: TRBJ2-2; clone_size: once